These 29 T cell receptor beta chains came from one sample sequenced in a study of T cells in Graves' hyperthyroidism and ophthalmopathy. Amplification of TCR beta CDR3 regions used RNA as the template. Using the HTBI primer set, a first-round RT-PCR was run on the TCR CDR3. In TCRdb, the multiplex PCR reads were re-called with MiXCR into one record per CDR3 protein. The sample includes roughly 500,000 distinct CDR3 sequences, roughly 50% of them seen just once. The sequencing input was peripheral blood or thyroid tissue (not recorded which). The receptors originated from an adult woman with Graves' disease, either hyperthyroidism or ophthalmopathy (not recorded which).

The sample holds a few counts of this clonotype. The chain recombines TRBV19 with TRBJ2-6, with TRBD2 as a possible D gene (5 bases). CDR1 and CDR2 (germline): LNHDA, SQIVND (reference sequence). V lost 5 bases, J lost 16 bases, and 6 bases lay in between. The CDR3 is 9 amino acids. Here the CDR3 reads CASSPGLTF. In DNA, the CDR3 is TGTGCCAGTAGTCCGGGACTGACTTTC.

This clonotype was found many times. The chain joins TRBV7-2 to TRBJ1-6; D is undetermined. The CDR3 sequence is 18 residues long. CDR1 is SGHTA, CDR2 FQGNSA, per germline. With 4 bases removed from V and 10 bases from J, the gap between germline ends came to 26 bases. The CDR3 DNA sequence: TGTGCCAGCAGCTCCTGGACGGGCGGGGAGCGGATTGGATCACCCCTCCACTTT. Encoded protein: CASSSWTGGERIGSPLHF.

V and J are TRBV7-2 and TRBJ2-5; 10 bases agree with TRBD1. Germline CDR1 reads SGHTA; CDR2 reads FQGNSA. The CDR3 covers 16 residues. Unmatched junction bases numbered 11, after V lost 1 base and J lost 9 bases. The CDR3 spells CASSLGGQGMGQPQYF. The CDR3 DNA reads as TGTGCCAGCAGCTTAGGGGGACAGGGGATGGGACAGCCCCAGTACTTC. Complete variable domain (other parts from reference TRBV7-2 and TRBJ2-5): GAGVSQSPSNKVTEKGKDVELRCDPISGHTALYWYRQSLGQGLEFLIYFQGNSAPDKSGLPSDRFSAERTGGSVSTLTIQRTQQEDSAVYLCASSLGGQGMGQPQYFGPGTRLLVL.

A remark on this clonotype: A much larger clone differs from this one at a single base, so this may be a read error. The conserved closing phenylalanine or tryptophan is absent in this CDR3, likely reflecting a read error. CDR3 nucleotides: TGTGCCAGCAGTTCGAGCACGGAGCAGTACCTC. Its translation is CASSSSTEQYL. V and J are TRBV6-6 and TRBJ2-7, with unresolved D. The CDR3 is made up of 11 amino acids. Trimming took 4 bases from V and 7 from J, leaving 8 bases between them. Germline CDR1 MNHNY, CDR2 SVGAGI (reference sequence).

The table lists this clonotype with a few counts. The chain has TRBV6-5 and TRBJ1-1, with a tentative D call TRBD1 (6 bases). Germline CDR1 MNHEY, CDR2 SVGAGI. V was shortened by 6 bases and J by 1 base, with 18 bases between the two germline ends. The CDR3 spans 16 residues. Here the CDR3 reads CASSRYTRGPNTEAFF. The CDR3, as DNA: TGTGCCAGCAGCCGTTACACCAGGGGCCCGAACACTGAAGCTTTCTTT.

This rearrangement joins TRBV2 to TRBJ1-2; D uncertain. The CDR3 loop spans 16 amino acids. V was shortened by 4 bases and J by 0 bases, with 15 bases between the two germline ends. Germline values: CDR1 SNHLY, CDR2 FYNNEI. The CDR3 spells CASSAKAAQTNYGYTF. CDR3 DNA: TGTGCCAGCAGTGCGAAAGCGGCCCAGACTAACTATGGCTACACCTTC.

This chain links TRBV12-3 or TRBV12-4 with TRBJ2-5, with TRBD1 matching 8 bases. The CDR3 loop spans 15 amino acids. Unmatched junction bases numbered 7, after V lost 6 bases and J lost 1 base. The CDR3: CASSQPGQGQETQYF. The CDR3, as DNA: TGTGCCAGCAGCCAACCCGGACAGGGCCAAGAGACCCAGTACTTC.

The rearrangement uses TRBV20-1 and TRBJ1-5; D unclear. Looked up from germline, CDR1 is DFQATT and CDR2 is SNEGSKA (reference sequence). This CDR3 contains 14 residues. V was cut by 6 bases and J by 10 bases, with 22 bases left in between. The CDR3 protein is CSAAPPGPNSPQHF. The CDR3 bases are TGCAGTGCCGCACCGCCGGGCCCAAATTCACCCCAGCATTTT.

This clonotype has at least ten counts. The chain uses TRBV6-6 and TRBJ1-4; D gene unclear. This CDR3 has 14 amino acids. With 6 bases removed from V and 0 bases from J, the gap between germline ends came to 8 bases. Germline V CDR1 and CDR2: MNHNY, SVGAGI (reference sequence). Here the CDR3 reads CASRAGATNEKLFF. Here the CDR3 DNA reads TGTGCCAGCAGGGCGGGAGCAACTAATGAAAAACTGTTTTTT.

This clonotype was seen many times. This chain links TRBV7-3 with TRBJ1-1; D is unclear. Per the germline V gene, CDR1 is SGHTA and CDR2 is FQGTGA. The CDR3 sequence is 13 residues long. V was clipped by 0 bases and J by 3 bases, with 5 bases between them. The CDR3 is CASSLTGYTEAFF. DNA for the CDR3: TGTGCCAGCAGCTTAACCGGATACACTGAAGCTTTCTTT.

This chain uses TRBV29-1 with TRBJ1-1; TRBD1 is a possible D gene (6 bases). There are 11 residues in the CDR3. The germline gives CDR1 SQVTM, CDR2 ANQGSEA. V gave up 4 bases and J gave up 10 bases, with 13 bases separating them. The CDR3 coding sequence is TGCAGCGTTGTCCGGGACACCGGAGCTTTCTTT. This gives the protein CSVVRDTGAFF.

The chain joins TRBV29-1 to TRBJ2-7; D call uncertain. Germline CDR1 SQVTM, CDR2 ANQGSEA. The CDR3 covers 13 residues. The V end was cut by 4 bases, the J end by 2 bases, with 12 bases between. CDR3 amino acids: CSVGPGLAYEQYF. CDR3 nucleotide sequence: TGCAGCGTTGGCCCAGGTTTGGCCTACGAGCAGTACTTC.

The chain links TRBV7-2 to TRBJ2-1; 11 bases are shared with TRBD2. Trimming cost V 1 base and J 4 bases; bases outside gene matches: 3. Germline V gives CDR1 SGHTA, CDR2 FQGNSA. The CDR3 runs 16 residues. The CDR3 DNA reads TGTGCCAGCAGCTTAGTCACTAGCGGGAGTTACAATGAGCAGTTCTTC. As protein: CASSLVTSGSYNEQFF.

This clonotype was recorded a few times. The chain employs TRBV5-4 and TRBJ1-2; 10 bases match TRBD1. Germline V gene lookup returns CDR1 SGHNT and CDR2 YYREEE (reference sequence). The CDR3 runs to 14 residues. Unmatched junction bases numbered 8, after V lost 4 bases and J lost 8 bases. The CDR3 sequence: CASSPTGGGEGYTF. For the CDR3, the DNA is TGTGCCAGCAGCCCGACAGGGGGCGGGGAAGGCTACACCTTC.

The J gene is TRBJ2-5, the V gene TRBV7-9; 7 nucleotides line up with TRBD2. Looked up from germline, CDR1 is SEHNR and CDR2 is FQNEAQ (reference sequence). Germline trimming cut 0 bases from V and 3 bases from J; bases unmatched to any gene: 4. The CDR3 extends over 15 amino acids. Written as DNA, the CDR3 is TGTGCCAGCAGCTTAGCGGGAGGGGTGAAAGAGACCCAGTACTTC. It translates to CASSLAGGVKETQYF.

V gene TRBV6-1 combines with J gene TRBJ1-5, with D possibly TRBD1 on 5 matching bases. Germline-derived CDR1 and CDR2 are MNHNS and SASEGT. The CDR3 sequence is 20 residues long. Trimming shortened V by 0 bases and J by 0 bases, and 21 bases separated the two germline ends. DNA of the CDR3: TGTGCCAGCAGTGAAGCGGGGGAGGAGGACACCATATATAGCAATCAGCCCCAGCATTTT. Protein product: CASSEAGEEDTIYSNQPQHF.

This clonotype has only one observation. Here the CDR3 DNA reads TGCAGTGCTAGAGCCGGGACAGGGGCCTCCTATAATTCACCCCTCCACTTT. It yields the protein CSARAGTGASYNSPLHF. The chain links TRBV20-1 to TRBJ1-6; 10 positions match TRBD1. The length of the CDR3 is 17 residues. The V segment lost 1 base and the J segment 0 bases; nucleotides outside the gene matches: 3. CDR1 DFQATT and CDR2 SNEGSKA come from the germline V gene (reference sequence).

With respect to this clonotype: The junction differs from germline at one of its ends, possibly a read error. CDR3 DNA sequence: TGTGCCAGCAGTTTGTTTAGGGGCTACATCTTC. Its protein product is CASSLFRGYIF. The chain has TRBV12-3 or TRBV12-4 and TRBJ1-2; D perhaps matches TRBD1 (5 bases). The CDR3 totals 11 residues.

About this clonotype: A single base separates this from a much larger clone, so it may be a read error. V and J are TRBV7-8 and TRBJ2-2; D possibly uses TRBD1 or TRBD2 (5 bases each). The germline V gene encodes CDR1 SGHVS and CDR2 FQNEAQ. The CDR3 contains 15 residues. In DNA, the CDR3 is TGTGCCAGCAGGCAAACAGGAACGAACACCGGGGAGCTGCTTTTT. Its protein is CASRQTGTNTGELLF.

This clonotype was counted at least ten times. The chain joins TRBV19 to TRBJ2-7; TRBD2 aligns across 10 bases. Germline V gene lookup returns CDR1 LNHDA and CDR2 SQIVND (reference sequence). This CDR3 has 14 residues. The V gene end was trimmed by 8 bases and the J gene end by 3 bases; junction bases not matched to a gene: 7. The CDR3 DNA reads TGTGCCAGTGGCCCTAGCGGGGGATTCTACGAGCAGTACTTC. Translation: CASGPSGGFYEQYF.

The CDR3 here is CATAGGTYNSPLHF. Here the CDR3 DNA reads TGTGCCACTGCCGGGGGAACTTATAATTCACCCCTCCACTTT. V usage is TRBV7-9 and J usage is TRBJ1-6; D might be TRBD1 (5 bases). This CDR3 is built from 14 residues. The V gene's germline CDR1 is SEHNR and CDR2 FQNEAQ (reference sequence). Between the trimmed V and J ends, which lost 10 bases and 4 bases, there was a span of 14 bases.

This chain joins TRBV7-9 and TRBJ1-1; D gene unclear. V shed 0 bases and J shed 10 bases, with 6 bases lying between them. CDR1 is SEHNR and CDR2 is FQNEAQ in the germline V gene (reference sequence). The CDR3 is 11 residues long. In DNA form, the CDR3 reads TGTGCCAGCAGCTTAGCATTCGGAGCTTTCTTT. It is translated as CASSLAFGAFF. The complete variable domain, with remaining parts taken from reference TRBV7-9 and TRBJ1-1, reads DTGVSQNPRHKITKRGQNVTFRCDPISEHNRLYWYRQTLGQGPEFLTYFQNEAQLEKSRLLSDRFSAERPKGSFSTLEIQRTEQGDSAMYLCASSLAFGAFFGQGTRLTVV.

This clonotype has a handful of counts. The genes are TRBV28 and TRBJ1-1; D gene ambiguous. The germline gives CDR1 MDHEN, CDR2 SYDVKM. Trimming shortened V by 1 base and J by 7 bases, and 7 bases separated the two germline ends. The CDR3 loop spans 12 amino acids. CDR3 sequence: CASSLSVNEAFF. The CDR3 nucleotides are TGTGCCAGCAGTTTATCTGTAAATGAAGCTTTCTTT.

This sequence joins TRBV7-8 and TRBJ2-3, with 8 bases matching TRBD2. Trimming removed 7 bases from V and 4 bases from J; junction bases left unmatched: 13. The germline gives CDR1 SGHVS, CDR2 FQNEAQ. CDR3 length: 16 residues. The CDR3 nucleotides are TGTGCCAGCATCGGGCCGGGAGGGAGGGCCTCAGATACGCAGTATTTT. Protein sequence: CASIGPGGRASDTQYF.

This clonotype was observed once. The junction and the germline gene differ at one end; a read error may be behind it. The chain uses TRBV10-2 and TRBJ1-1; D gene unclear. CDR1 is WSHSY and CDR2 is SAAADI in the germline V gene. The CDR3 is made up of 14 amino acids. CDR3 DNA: TGTGCCAGCAGTTACCACTCGGACGACACTGAAGCTTTCTTT. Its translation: CASSYHSDDTEAFF.

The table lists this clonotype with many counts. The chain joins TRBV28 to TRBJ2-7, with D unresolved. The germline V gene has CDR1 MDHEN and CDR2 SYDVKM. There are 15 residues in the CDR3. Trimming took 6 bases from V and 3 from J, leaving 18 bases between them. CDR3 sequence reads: CASSTTGVELYEQYF. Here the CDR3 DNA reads TGTGCCAGCAGCACCACTGGGGTCGAACTCTACGAGCAGTACTTC.

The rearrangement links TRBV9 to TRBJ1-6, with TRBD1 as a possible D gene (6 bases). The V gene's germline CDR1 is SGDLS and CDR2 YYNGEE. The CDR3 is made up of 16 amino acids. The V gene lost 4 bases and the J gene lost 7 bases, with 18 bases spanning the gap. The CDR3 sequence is CASSLRGPGANSPLHF. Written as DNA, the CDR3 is TGTGCCAGCAGCTTACGGGGGCCGGGGGCCAATTCACCCCTCCACTTT.

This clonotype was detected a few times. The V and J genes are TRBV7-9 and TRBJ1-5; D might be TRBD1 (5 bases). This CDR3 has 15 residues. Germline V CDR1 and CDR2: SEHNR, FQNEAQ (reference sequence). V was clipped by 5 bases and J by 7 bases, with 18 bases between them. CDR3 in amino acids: CASSPVGGGEQPQHF. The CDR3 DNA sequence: TGTGCCAGCAGCCCCGTAGGTGGAGGGGAGCAGCCCCAGCATTTT.

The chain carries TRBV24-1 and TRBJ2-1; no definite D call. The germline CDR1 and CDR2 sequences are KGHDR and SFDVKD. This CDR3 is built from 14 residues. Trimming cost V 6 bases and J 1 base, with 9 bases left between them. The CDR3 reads CATSSLFSYNEQFF. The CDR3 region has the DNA TGTGCCACCAGTAGTCTATTTTCCTACAATGAGCAGTTCTTC.